A selection of T cell receptor beta chains follows, all from one sample in a study of tumor and adjacent non-tumor tissue in lung cancer. TCRdb itself ran the multiplex PCR reads through MiXCR, one entry per CDR3 protein. The table lists under 95,000 distinct CDR3 sequences, about 66% of them singletons. The source material was lung tumor tissue. These receptors originate from a man aged 70-80 years with non-small cell lung cancer. The CDR3 runs from the conserved cysteine through the conserved F or W. The D gene is left open where the match is weak. Not every row has a clone size; where given, it reads once, few, many or a size class.

v_gene	abundance	j_gene	d_gene	CDR3nt	CDR3aa
TRBV5-1	NA	TRBJ1-1	TRBD1	TGCGCCAGCAGCGGACAGGCCACGAACACTGAAGCTTTCTTT	CASSGQATNTEAFF
TRBV11-2	NA	TRBJ2-3	NA	TGTGCCGGCAGCCCTTTAGACGGGCGAAGCACAGATACGCAGTATTTT	CAGSPLDGRSTDTQYF
TRBV14	many	TRBJ1-2	TRBD1	TGTGCCAGCAGCCAAGCCCGAGGACAGGGTTCTTCGCGTGGCTACACCTTC	CASSQARGQGSSRGYTF
TRBV5-5	many	TRBJ2-7	NA	TGTGCCAGCAGCAACAACGGACAGTACGAGCAGTACTTC	CASSNNGQYEQYF
TRBV6-1	NA	TRBJ2-7	NA	TGTGCCAGCAGCTCCCGTGGGGGGTTCTACGAGCCGTGCTTC	CASSSRGGFYEPCF
TRBV5-4	many	TRBJ2-5	TRBD2	TGTGCCAGCAGCTCAAAATCCCAGGGAGGGCAAGAGACCCAGTACTTC	CASSSKSQGGQETQYF
TRBV11-2	NA	TRBJ2-4	NA	TGTGCCGGCAGCTCCAGGTGGGAGACTTCCACCAAAAACATTCAGTACTTC	CAGSSRWETSTKNIQYF
TRBV4-1	many	TRBJ1-4	NA	TGCGCCAGCAGCCAAGACGAAAAGAGCCTTAATGAAAAACTGTTTTTT	CASSQDEKSLNEKLFF
TRBV2	NA	TRBJ2-7	NA	TGTGCCAGCAGTCGCGTGGCAGGGATTGGCGAGCACTATTTC	CASSRVAGIGEHYF
TRBV4-1	NA	TRBJ2-3	TRBD2	TGCGCCAGCAGCCAAGACAAGCGGGGAATTACGCAGTATTTT	CASSQDKRGITQYF
TRBV11-2	NA	TRBJ2-2	NA	TGTGCCAGCAGCTCGACTAGTTATACCGAGGAGATGTTTTTT	CASSSTSYTEEMFF
TRBV12-3/TRBV12-4	many	TRBJ2-5	NA	TGTGCCAGCAGTTTAGCACAAGAGACCCAGTACTTC	CASSLAQETQYF
TRBV11-3	NA	TRBJ1-2	NA	TGTGCCAGCAGCTTAGCACCTTACGCCTACACCTTC	CASSLAPYAYTF
TRBV6-5	once	TRBJ1-1	NA	TGTGCCAGCAGTCCTGCAAGATACACTGAAGCTTCCTTT	CASSPARYTEASF
TRBV4-2	NA	TRBJ1-2	NA	TGTGTCAGCAACCAAGATCGAAGCAGGAACTATGGCTATACCTTC	CVSNQDRSRNYGYTF
TRBV5-6	many	TRBJ2-5	TRBD1	TGTGCCAGCAGGGGACAGGGCGAGGGGGAGACCCAGTACTTC	CASRGQGEGETQYF
TRBV20-1	NA	TRBJ1-6	NA	TGCAGTGCCCCTACTCGGCAATTAAGGTCACCCTTCCACTTT	CSAPTRQLRSPFHF
TRBV6-1	NA	TRBJ2-7	NA	TGTGCCAGCGCCGGAATAGAAGTGGACGAGCAGTACTTC	CASAGIEVDEQYF
TRBV10-3	NA	TRBJ2-3	NA	TGTGCCAACAGTGAAGCCGGGGGCACAGATACGCAGTATTTT	CANSEAGGTDTQYF
TRBV30	once	TRBJ2-3	TRBD2	TGTGCCTTTTTCCCTCTAGCGGGGGGGCCTGGGACTAGCGATTTCACAGAAACGCAATATTTT	CAFFPLAGGPGTSDFTETQYF
TRBV6-2/TRBV6-3	many	TRBJ2-5	NA	TGTGCCAGCACGGACATCCAAGAGACCCAGTACTTC	CASTDIQETQYF
TRBV28	NA	TRBJ2-1	TRBD2	TGTGCCTGCAGTCGAACTAGCGGGTACAATGAGCAGTTCTTC	CACSRTSGYNEQFF
TRBV28	NA	TRBJ2-1	NA	TGTGCCAGCTCGTCCCGGGGAAATGAGCAGTTCTTC	CASSSRGNEQFF
TRBV11-3	NA	TRBJ1-2	NA	TGTGTCAGCAGTTTTAGCGGGGGTGCGAGCTACGCCTTC	CVSSFSGGASYAF
TRBV12-3/TRBV12-4	NA	TRBJ1-1	NA	TGTGCCAGCAGACCGTTAACAGGGATCACTGAAGCTTTCTTT	CASRPLTGITEAFF
TRBV20-1	few	TRBJ1-6	NA	TGCAGTGCTAGAGATCTAGCCGAGGATAATTCACCCCTCCACTTT	CSARDLAEDNSPLHF
TRBV20-1	few	TRBJ2-7	NA	TGCAGTGCTCCCGTCCCACACAGGGCCCTCCACTACGAGCAGTACTTC	CSAPVPHRALHYEQYF
TRBV4-1	many	TRBJ1-3	NA	TGCGCCAGCAGCCAAGAGGCCCATCTCTCTGGAAACACCATATATTTT	CASSQEAHLSGNTIYF
TRBV29-1	many	TRBJ2-1	TRBD2	TGCAGCGTTGAGGTAGCGGGAGGGCATAATGAGCAGTTCTTC	CSVEVAGGHNEQFF